Here is one TCR beta chain with its context. The antigen is undetermined. The entry originates in a study of OX40 agonist ivuxolimab in advanced cancers. The overall study: Three patients showed partial responses: one hepatocellular carcinoma and two cutaneous melanoma cases.

The CDR3 is 17 amino acids. Trimming cost V 0 bases and J 1 base, with 15 bases left between them. From germline, CDR1 is MGHRA and CDR2 YSYEKL. Findings and caveats of the study: CD8+ T cells showed, on average, more clonal expansion than CD4+ cells.

TCRdb keeps only in-frame clones here, not all; method: immunoSEQ multiplex PCR. This sample yields tens of thousands of clones, of which 94% are seen a single time; 9% to 15% belongs to the top ten. This chain uses TRBV4-1 with TRBJ1-2; perhaps TRBD1 as D (6 bases). The source was CD4+ or CD8+ T cells sorted from blood, collected in a trial of the OX40 agonist ivuxolimab. This receptor was identified in an adult with an advanced solid tumor such as melanoma, head and neck, liver or kidney cancer. The CDR3, as DNA: TGCGCCAGCAGCCAAGACTCTCTGGCAGGGGATAACTATGGCTACACCTTC. Protein: CASSQDSLAGDNYGYTF.